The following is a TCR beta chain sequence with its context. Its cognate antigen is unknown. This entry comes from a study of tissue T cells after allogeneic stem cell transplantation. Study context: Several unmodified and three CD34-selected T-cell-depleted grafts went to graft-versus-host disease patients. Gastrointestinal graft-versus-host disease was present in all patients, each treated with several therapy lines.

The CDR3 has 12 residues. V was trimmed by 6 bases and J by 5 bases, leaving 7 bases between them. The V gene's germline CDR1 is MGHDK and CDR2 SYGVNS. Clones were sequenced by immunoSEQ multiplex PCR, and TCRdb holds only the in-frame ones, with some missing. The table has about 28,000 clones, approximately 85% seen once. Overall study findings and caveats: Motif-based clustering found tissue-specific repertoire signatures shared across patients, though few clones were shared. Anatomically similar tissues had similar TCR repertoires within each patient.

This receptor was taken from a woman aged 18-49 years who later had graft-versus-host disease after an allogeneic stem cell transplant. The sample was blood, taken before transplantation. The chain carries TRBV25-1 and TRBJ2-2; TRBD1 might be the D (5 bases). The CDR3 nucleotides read TGTGCCAGCAGCAGGGTTACCGGGGAGCTGTTTTTT. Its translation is CASSRVTGELFF.